The 14 T cell receptor beta chains below all came from one sample that was sequenced in a study of cytomegalovirus exposure and HLA in healthy donors. Both 60 Vbeta primers and 13 Jbeta primers went into the PCR. Measured with immunoSEQ multiplex PCR; TCRdb has only the in-frame clones, and not every one. The sample lists 100,000 or so clones, around 70% occurring once. The source material was PBMCs. The receptors derive from a man aged 25-40 years in good health and CMV-seronegative.

The chain employs TRBV27 and TRBJ1-1, with 7 bases aligning to TRBD1. The CDR3 has 15 residues. CDR1 is MNHEY, CDR2 SMNVEV, per germline (reference sequence). The V and J ends lost 6 bases and 4 bases, in that order; junction bases with no gene match: 11. The CDR3 reads CASSAKPGTATEAFF. CDR3 bases: TGTGCCAGCAGCGCGAAGCCAGGGACAGCCACTGAAGCTTTCTTT.

This clone showed up just a few times. The rearrangement joins TRBV14 to TRBJ1-1; D gene unclear. Trimming took 1 base from V and 7 from J, leaving 4 bases between them. The germline V gene encodes CDR1 SGHDN and CDR2 FVKESK. The CDR3 sequence is 11 residues long. In DNA, the CDR3 is TGTGCCAGCAGCCAAGGGCATGAAGCTTTCTTT. Translated: CASSQGHEAFF.

The rearrangement uses TRBV6-1 and TRBJ2-7; D might be TRBD2 (6 bases). Trimming took 7 bases from V and 1 from J, leaving 14 bases between them. This CDR3 is built from 14 residues. The V gene's germline CDR1 is MNHNS and CDR2 SASEGT. The CDR3 here is CASTPAGNSYEQYF. The CDR3 nucleotides read TGTGCCAGCACTCCAGCGGGCAATTCCTACGAGCAGTACTTC.

This clone was found a few times. V usage is TRBV29-1 and J usage is TRBJ2-7; TRBD2 is a possible D gene (6 bases). V lost 7 bases, J lost 7 bases, and 20 bases lay in between. CDR3 length: 13 amino acids. The germline V gene has CDR1 SQVTM and CDR2 ANQGSEA. The chain's CDR3 is CSARSGRDGEQYF. The CDR3 region has the DNA TGCAGCGCTCGGTCGGGGCGGGACGGGGAGCAGTACTTC.

This chain connects TRBV27 to TRBJ2-5; 7 positions match TRBD1. Unmatched junction bases numbered 2, after V lost 5 bases and J lost 5 bases. Germline CDR1 reads MNHEY; CDR2 reads SMNVEV (reference sequence). The CDR3 runs to 12 residues. CDR3 sequence: CASSVQGETQYF. For the CDR3, the DNA is TGTGCCAGCAGTGTACAGGGGGAGACCCAGTACTTC.

The chain joins TRBV5-1 to TRBJ1-1; the D gene is possibly TRBD1 (5 bases). This CDR3 is built from 12 residues. Trimming took off 4 bases at V and 8 bases at J, with 12 bases between the two ends. Germline V gene sequence: CDR1 SGHRS, CDR2 YFSETQ. The CDR3 DNA reads as TGCGCCAGCAGCACCGGACAAGACGAAGCTTTCTTT. Residues: CASSTGQDEAFF. The full variable domain, in which reference TRBV5-1 and TRBJ1-1 provide the parts outside the CDR3, is KAGVTQTPRYLIKTRGQQVTLSCSPISGHRSVSWYQQTPGQGLQFLFEYFSETQRNKGNFPGRFSGRQFSNSRSEMNVSTLELGDSALYLCASSTGQDEAFFGQGTRLTVV.

This clone was detected only once. The rearrangement links TRBV5-1 to TRBJ1-4; TRBD1 aligns across 10 bases. The germline gives CDR1 SGHRS, CDR2 YFSETQ. The junction had 10 bases not matched to a gene; V was cut back by 4 bases and J by 7 bases. The CDR3 loop spans 16 amino acids. The CDR3 here is CASSRGMDRGSEKLFF. The CDR3 coding sequence is TGCGCCAGCAGCCGGGGGATGGACAGGGGGAGTGAAAAACTGTTTTTT.

The chain combines TRBV28 with TRBJ1-5; TRBD1 matches at 7 bases. V shed 6 bases and J 0 bases; nucleotides not matched to a gene: 5. The germline V gene encodes CDR1 MDHEN and CDR2 SYDVKM. The CDR3 is made up of 15 amino acids. CDR3 residues: CASSGGQPSNQPQHF. In DNA form, the CDR3 reads TGTGCCAGCAGCGGGGGACAGCCTAGCAATCAGCCCCAGCATTTT.

J is TRBJ2-7 and V is TRBV14; 10 bases are shared with TRBD1. The CDR3 length is 17 residues. Per the germline V gene, CDR1 is SGHDN and CDR2 is FVKESK. The V segment lost 4 bases and the J segment 2 bases; nucleotides outside the gene matches: 11. The CDR3 sequence is CASSPTVFGTGAYEQYF. Here the CDR3 DNA reads TGTGCCAGCAGCCCGACTGTGTTCGGGACAGGGGCCTACGAGCAGTACTTC.

The chain joins TRBV14 to TRBJ1-2; TRBD1 agrees at 9 bases. J was trimmed by 2 bases and V by 4 bases; bases with no gene match: 5. Looked up from germline, CDR1 is SGHDN and CDR2 is FVKESK. The CDR3 runs 15 residues. In DNA, the CDR3 is TGTGCCAGCAGCCGTACAGGGGGCAGAAACTATGGCTACACCTTC. Translating it yields CASSRTGGRNYGYTF.

The gene calls are TRBV30 and TRBJ1-1, with D uncertain. The CDR3 runs 15 residues. Germline CDR1 is GTSNPN and CDR2 is SVGIG (reference sequence). V shed 3 bases and J shed 5 bases, with 19 bases lying between them. The CDR3 spells CAWSPSERRETEAFF. Written as DNA, the CDR3 is TGTGCCTGGAGCCCCAGCGAGCGTCGAGAAACTGAAGCTTTCTTT.

The chain carries TRBV7-9 and TRBJ2-1, with D maybe TRBD1 (7 bases). This CDR3 spans 14 amino acids. Germline V gene lookup returns CDR1 SEHNR and CDR2 FQNEAQ (reference sequence). With 5 bases removed from V and 6 bases from J, the gap between germline ends came to 14 bases. The CDR3 bases are TGTGCCAGCAGCCATGGCAGGGGGGTCAATGAGCAGTTCTTC. As protein: CASSHGRGVNEQFF. Complete variable domain (other parts from reference TRBV7-9 and TRBJ2-1): DTGVSQNPRHKITKRGQNVTFRCDPISEHNRLYWYRQTLGQGPEFLTYFQNEAQLEKSRLLSDRFSAERPKGSFSTLEIQRTEQGDSAMYLCASSHGRGVNEQFFGPGTRLTVL.

This clone turned up a few times. The chain joins TRBV28 to TRBJ2-6; no clear D. The germline gives CDR1 MDHEN, CDR2 SYDVKM. This CDR3 is built from 16 residues. V gave up 3 bases and J gave up 0 bases, with 9 bases separating them. The CDR3: CASSFQDFSGANVLTF. The CDR3 coding sequence is TGTGCCAGCAGTTTCCAGGATTTCTCTGGGGCCAACGTCCTGACTTTC.

The chain recombines TRBV28 with TRBJ1-2, with 7 bases identical to TRBD1. The V and J ends lost 6 bases and 6 bases, in that order; junction bases with no gene match: 4. The CDR3 contains 12 residues. Germline CDR1 and CDR2: MDHEN and SYDVKM. The CDR3 loop is CASRSGTDGYTF. The CDR3 nucleotides are TGTGCCAGCAGATCCGGGACAGATGGCTACACCTTC.